The 2 T cell receptor beta chains in this list originate from one sample, sequenced in a study of radiotherapy plus CTLA-4 blockade in lung cancer. Generated by immunoSEQ multiplex PCR, the TCRdb table keeps only in-frame clones and is missing some. Here the sample spans 90,000 to 130,000 clones, approximately 80% being singletons. The source was peripheral blood, collected from a patient treated with radiotherapy plus ipilimumab. These receptors all stem from a human donor with non-small cell lung cancer that progressed on radiotherapy plus ipilimumab. Some clones in this sample may be carry-over from other donors' samples.

This clone was observed once. The gene calls are TRBV7-3 and TRBJ1-3; TRBD1 matches at 8 bases. Per the germline V gene, CDR1 is SGHTA and CDR2 is FQGTGA. Trimming cost V 4 bases and J 0 bases; bases outside gene matches: 2. The CDR3 totals 15 residues. CDR3 nucleotide sequence: TGTGCCAGCAGCTCAGGACAGGGCTCTGGAAACACCATATATTTT. Translation: CASSSGQGSGNTIYF.

This clone was seen a few times. This chain links TRBV10-3 with TRBJ2-3, with 9 bases identical to TRBD1. J was trimmed by 2 bases and V by 6 bases; bases with no gene match: 6. Per germline, CDR1 ENHRY and CDR2 SYGVKD. The CDR3 runs 15 residues. The CDR3 DNA is TGTGCCATCAGAATGGGGACAGGGCCCACAGATACGCAGTATTTT. It encodes CAIRMGTGPTDTQYF.